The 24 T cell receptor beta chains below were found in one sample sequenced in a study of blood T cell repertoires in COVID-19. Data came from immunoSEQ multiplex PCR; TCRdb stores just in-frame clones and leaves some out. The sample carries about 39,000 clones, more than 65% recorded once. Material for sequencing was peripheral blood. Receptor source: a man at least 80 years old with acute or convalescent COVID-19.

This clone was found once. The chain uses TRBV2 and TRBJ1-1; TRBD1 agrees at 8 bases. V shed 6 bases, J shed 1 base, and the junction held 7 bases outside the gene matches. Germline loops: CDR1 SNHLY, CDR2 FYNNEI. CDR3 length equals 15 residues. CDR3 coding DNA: TGTGCCAGCAGCCCTGACAGGGGTGGGAACACTGAAGCTTTCTTT. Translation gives CASSPDRGGNTEAFF.

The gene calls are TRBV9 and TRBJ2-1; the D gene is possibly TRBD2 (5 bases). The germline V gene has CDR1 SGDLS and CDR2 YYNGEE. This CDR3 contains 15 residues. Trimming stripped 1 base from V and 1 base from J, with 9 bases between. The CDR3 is CASSVIASSYNEQFF. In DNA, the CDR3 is TGTGCCAGCAGCGTAATAGCGAGTTCCTACAATGAGCAGTTCTTC.

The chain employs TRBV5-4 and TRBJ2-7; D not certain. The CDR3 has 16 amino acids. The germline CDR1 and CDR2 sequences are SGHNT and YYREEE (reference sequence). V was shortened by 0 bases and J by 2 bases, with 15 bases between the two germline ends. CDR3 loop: CASSLDTAVLPYEQYF. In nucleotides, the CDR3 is TGTGCCAGCAGCTTGGATACGGCGGTTCTCCCCTACGAGCAGTACTTC.

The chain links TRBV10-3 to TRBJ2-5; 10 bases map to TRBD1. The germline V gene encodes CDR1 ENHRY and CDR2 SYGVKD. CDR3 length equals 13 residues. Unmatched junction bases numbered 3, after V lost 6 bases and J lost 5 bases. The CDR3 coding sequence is TGTGCCATCAGGGACAGGGGGACGGAGACCCAGTACTTC. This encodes CAIRDRGTETQYF.

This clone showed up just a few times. The CDR3: CASSPAPGGHTEAFF. Written as DNA, the CDR3 is TGTGCCAGCAGTCCGGCTCCAGGGGGTCACACTGAAGCTTTCTTT. The chain links TRBV2 to TRBJ1-1, with TRBD1 matching 7 bases. The V gene end was trimmed by 5 bases and the J gene end by 3 bases; junction bases not matched to a gene: 9. Germline loops: CDR1 SNHLY, CDR2 FYNNEI. This CDR3 has 15 residues. Complete variable domain (other parts from reference TRBV2 and TRBJ1-1): EPEVTQTPSHQVTQMGQEVILRCVPISNHLYFYWYRQILGQKVEFLVSFYNNEISEKSEIFDDQFSVERPDGSNFTLKIRSTKLEDSAMYFCASSPAPGGHTEAFFGQGTRLTVV.

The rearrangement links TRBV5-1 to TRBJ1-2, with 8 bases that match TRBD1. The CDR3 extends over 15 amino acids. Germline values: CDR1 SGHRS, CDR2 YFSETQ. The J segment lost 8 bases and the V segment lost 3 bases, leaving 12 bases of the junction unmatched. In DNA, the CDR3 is TGCGCCAGCAGCTCACAACCCGGGACAGGTGAAGGCTACACCTTC. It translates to CASSSQPGTGEGYTF.

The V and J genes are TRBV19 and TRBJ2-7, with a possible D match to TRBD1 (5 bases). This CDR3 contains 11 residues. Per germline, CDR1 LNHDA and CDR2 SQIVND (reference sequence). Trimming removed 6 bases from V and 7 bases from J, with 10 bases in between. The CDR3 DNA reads TGTGCCAGTAGCGATACAGGAGAGCAGTACTTC. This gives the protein CASSDTGEQYF.

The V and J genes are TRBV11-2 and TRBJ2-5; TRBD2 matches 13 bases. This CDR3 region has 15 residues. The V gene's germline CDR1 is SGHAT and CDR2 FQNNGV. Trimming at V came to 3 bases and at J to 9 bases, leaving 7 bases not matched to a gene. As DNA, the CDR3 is TGTGCCAGCAGCTTCGGACTAGCGGGAGAGGCGGCCCAGTACTTC. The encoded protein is CASSFGLAGEAAQYF.

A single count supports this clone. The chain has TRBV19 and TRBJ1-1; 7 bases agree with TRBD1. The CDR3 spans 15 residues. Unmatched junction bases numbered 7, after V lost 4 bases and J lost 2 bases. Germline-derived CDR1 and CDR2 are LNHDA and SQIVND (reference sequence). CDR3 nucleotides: TGTGCCAGTAGTACGACGGACAGGACCAACACTGAAGCTTTCTTT. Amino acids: CASSTTDRTNTEAFF.

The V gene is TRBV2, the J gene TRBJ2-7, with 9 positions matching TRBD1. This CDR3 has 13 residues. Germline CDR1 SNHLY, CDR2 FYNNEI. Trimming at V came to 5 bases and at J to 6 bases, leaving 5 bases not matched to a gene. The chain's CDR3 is CASSKQGAGEQYF. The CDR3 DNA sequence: TGTGCCAGCAGTAAACAGGGGGCGGGCGAGCAGTACTTC.

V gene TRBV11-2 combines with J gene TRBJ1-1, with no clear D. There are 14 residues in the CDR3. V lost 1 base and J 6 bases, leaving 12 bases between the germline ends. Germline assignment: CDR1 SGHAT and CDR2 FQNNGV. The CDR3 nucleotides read TGTGCCAGCAGCTTAGTAAGTGAGGGCCCTGAAGCTTTCTTT. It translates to CASSLVSEGPEAFF.

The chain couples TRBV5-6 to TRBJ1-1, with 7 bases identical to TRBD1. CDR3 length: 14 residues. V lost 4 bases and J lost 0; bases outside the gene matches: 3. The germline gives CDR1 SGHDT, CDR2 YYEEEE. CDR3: CASSRDRLNTEAFF. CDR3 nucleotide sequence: TGTGCCAGCAGCAGGGACAGATTGAACACTGAAGCTTTCTTT.

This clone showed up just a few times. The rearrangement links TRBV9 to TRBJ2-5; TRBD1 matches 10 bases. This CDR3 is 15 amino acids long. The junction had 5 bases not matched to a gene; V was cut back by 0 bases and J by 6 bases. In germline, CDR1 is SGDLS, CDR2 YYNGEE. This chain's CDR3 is CASSVEGQGKKTQYF. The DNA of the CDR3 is TGTGCCAGCAGCGTAGAGGGACAGGGGAAAAAGACCCAGTACTTC.

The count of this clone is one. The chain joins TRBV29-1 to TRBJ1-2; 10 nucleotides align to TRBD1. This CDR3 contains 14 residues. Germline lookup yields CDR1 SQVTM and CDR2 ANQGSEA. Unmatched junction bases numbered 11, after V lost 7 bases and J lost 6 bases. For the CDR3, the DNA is TGCAGCGGAGGACGACAGGGGGCCCTCGATGGCTACACCTTC. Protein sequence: CSGGRQGALDGYTF.

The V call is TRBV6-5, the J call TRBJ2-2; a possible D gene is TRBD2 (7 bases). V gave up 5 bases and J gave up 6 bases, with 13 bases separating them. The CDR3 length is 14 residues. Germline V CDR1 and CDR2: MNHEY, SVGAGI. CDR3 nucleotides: TGTGCCAGCAGTCGGCGGGGGCCCGCCGGGGAGCTGTTTTTT. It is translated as CASSRRGPAGELFF.

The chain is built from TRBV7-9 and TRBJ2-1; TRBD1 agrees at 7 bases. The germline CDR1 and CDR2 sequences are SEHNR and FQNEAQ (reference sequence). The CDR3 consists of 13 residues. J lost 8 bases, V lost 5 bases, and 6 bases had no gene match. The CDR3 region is CASSRGDSDEQFF. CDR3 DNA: TGTGCCAGCAGCCGAGGGGACAGCGATGAGCAGTTCTTC.

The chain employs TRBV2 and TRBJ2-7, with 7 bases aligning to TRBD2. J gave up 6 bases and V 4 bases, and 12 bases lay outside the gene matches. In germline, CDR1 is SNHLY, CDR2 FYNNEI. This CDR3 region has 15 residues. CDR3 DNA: TGTGCCAGCAGTGCTCAGGGAGGGAGTTCTGGCGAGCAGTACTTC. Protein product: CASSAQGGSSGEQYF.

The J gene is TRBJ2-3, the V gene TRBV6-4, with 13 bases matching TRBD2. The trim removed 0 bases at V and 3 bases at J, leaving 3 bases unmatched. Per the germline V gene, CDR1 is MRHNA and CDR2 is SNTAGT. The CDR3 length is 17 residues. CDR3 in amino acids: CASSDSQTSGRTDTQYF. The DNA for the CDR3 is TGTGCCAGCAGTGACTCGCAGACTAGCGGGAGGACAGATACGCAGTATTTT.

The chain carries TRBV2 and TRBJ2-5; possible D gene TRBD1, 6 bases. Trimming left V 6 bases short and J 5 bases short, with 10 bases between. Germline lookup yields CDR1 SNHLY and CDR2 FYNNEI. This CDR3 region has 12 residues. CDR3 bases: TGTGCCAGCAGCACAAGGGGGGAGACCCAGTACTTC. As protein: CASSTRGETQYF. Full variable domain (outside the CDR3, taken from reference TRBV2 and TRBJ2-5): EPEVTQTPSHQVTQMGQEVILRCVPISNHLYFYWYRQILGQKVEFLVSFYNNEISEKSEIFDDQFSVERPDGSNFTLKIRSTKLEDSAMYFCASSTRGETQYFGPGTRLLVL.

Written as DNA, the CDR3 is TGTGCCAGCAGCCAAGTCGGTGGCTACACCTTC. This translates into CASSQVGGYTF. The rearrangement links TRBV3-1 (or the pseudogene TRBV3-2) to TRBJ1-2; D not resolved. V dropped 1 base and J dropped 7 bases, with 4 bases sitting between them. The CDR3 has 11 amino acids. The germline CDR1 and CDR2 sequences are LGHDT and YNNKEL (reference sequence).

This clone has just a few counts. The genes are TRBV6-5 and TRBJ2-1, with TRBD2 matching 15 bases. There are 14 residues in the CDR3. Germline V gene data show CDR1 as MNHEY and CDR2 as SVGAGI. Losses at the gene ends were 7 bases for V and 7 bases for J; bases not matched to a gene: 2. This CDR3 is CASMGTSGRNEQFF. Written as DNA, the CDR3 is TGTGCCAGCATGGGGACTAGCGGGAGGAATGAGCAGTTCTTC.

The CDR3 DNA is TGCGCCAGCAGCCCGGGACTAGCAGACTACAATGAGCAGTTCTTC. It codes for CASSPGLADYNEQFF. The chain couples TRBV5-1 to TRBJ2-1; 9 nucleotides match TRBD2. The CDR3 has 15 amino acids. Losses at the gene ends were 4 bases for V and 3 bases for J; bases not matched to a gene: 5. Germline V CDR1 and CDR2: SGHRS, YFSETQ.

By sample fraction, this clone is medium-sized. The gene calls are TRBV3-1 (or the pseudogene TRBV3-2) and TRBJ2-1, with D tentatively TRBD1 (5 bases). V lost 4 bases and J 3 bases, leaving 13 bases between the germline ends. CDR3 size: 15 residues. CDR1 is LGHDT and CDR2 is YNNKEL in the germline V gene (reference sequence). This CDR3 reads CASSPRQLSYNEQFF. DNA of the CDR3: TGTGCCAGCAGCCCCCGACAGCTCAGCTACAATGAGCAGTTCTTC.

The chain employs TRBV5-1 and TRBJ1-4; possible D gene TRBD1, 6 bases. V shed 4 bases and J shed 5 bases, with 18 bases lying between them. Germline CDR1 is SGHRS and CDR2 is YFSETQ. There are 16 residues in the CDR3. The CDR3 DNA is TGCGCCAGCAGCCCGGAGGGGGGGAATCAGAATGAAAAACTGTTTTTT. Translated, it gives CASSPEGGNQNEKLFF.